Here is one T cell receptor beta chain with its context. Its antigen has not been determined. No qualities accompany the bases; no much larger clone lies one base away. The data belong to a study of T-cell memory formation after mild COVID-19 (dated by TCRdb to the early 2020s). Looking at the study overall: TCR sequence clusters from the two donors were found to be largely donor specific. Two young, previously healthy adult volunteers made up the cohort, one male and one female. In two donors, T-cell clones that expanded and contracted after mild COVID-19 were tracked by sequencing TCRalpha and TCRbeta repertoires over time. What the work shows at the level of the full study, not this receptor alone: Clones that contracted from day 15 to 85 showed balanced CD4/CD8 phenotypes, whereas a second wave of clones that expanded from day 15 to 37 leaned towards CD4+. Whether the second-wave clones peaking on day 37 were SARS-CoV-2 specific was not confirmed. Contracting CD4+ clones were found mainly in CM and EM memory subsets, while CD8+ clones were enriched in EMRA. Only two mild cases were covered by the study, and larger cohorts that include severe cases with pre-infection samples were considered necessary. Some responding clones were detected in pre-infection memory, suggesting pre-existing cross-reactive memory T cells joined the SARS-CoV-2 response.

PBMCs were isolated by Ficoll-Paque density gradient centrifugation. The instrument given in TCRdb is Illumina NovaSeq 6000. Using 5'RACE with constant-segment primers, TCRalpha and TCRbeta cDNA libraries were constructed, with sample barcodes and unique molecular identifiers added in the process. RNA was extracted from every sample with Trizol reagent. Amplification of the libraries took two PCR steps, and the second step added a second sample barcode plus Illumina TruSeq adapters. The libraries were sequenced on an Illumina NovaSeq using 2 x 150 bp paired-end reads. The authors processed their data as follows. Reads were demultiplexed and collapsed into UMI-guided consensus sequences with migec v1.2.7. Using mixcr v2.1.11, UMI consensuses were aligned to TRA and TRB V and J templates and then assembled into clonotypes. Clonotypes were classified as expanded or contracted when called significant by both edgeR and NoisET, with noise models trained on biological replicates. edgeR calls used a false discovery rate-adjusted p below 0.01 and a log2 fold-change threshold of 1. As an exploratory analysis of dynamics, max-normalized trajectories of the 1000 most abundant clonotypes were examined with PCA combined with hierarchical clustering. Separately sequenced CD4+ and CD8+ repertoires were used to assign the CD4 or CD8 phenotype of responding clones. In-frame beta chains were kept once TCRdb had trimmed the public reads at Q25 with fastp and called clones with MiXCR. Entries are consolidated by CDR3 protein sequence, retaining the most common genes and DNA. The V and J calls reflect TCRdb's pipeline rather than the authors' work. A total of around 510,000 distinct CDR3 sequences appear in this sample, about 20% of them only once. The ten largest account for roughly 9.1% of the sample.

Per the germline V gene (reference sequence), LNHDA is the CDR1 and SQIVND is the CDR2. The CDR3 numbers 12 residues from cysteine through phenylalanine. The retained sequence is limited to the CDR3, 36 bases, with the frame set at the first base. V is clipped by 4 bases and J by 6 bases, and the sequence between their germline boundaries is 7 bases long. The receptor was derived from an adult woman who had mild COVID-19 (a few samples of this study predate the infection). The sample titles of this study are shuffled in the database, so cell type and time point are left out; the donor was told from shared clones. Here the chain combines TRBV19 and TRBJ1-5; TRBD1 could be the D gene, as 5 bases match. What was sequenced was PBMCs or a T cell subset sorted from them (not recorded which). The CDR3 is CASSRQGQPQHF. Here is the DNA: TGTGCCAGTAGTAGGCAGGGTCAGCCCCAGCATTTT. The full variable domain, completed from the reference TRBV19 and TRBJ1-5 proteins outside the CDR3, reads DGGITQSPKYLFRKEGQNVTLSCEQNLNHDAMYWYRQDPGQGLRLIYYSQIVNDFQKGDIAEGYSVSREKKESFPLTVTSAQKNPTAFYLCASSRQGQPQHFGDGTRLSIL.